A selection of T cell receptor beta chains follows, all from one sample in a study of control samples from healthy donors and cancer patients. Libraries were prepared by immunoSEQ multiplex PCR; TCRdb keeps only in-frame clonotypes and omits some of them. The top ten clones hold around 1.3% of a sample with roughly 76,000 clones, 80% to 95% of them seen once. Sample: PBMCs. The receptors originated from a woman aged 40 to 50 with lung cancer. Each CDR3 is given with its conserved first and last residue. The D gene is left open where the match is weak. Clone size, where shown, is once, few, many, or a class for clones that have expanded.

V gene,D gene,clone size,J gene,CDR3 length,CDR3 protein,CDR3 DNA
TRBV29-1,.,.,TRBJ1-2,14,CSVEVGRSNYGYTF,TGCAGCGTTGAGGTAGGGAGATCGAACTATGGCTACACCTTC
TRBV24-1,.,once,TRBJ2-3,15,CATSDIGTSTDTQYF,TGTGCCACCAGTGATATCGGGACAAGCACAGATACGCAGTATTTT
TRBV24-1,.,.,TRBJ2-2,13,CATSDPGAGELFF,TGTGCCACCAGTGACCCAGGGGCCGGGGAGCTGTTTTTT
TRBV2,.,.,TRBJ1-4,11,CASSVNEKLFF,TGTGCCAGCAGCGTGAATGAAAAACTGTTTTTT
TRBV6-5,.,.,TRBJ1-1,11,CAIPTRNEAFF,TGTGCCATCCCGACCCGGAATGAAGCTTTCTTT
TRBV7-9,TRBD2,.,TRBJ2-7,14,CASSHGLGQYEQYF,TGTGCCAGCAGCCACGGACTAGGTCAATACGAGCAGTACTTC
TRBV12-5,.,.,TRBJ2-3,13,CASGTSYTDTQYF,TGTGCTAGTGGCACTTCTTACACAGATACGCAGTATTTT
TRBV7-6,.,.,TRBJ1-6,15,CASSLSQDSNSPLHF,TGTGCCAGCAGCTTAAGCCAGGACTCTAATTCACCCCTCCACTTT
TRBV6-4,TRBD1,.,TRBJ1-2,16,CASSDSGTGPNYGYTF,TGTGCCAGCAGTGACTCGGGGACAGGACCCAACTATGGCTACACCTTC
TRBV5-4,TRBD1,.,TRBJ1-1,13,CASSPNRDSEAFF,TGTGCCAGCAGCCCCAACCGGGACAGTGAAGCTTTCTTT
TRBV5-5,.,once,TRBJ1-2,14,CASRNKTDLYGYTF,TGTGCCAGCAGAAACAAAACAGACCTCTATGGCTACACCTTC
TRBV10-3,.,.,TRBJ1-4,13,CAISEEGREKLFF,TGTGCCATCAGTGAAGAAGGTCGCGAAAAACTGTTTTTT
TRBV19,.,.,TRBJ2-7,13,CASSTGGTYEQYF,TGTGCCAGTAGTACCGGGGGTACCTACGAGCAGTACTTC
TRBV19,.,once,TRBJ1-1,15,CASSISDSLNTEAFF,TGTGCCAGTAGTATATCGGACAGTTTGAACACTGAAGCTTTCTTT
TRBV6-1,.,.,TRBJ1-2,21,CASSEGAGVEMSTQANYGYTF,TGTGCCAGCAGTGAAGGTGCGGGGGTGGAAATGTCGACCCAAGCTAACTATGGCTACACCTTC
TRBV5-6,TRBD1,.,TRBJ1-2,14,CASSWGQGRYGYTF,TGTGCCAGCAGCTGGGGACAGGGGAGATATGGCTACACCTTC
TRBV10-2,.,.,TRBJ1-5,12,CASGSSNQPQHF,TGCGCCAGCGGAAGTAGCAATCAGCCCCAGCATTTT
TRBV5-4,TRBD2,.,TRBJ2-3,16,CASSPEWGGSTDTQYF,TGTGCCAGCAGTCCCGAGTGGGGGGGTAGCACAGATACGCAGTATTTT
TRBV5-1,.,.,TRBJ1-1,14,CASSLEGMNTEAFF,TGCGCCAGCAGCTTGGAAGGGATGAACACTGAAGCTTTCTTT
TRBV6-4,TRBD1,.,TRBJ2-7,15,CASSVAGTGDYEQYF,TGTGCCAGCAGTGTGGCTGGGACAGGGGATTACGAGCAGTACTTC
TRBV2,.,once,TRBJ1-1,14,CASIREWGDTEAFF,TGTGCCAGCATCCGTGAGTGGGGCGACACTGAAGCTTTCTTT
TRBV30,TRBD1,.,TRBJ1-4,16,CAWSQKGGQKGEKLFF,TGTGCCTGGAGTCAAAAAGGGGGACAGAAAGGTGAAAAACTGTTTTTT
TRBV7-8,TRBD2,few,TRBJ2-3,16,CASSLRTSGGVDTQYF,TGTGCCAGCAGCTTAAGGACTAGCGGGGGGGTAGATACGCAGTATTTT
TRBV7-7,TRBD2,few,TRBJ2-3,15,CASSLVAGGTDTQYF,TGTGCTAGCAGCTTAGTGGCGGGGGGCACAGATACGCAGTATTTT
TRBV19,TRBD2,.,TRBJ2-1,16,CASNRLAGGSDNEQFF,TGTGCCAGTAATAGACTAGCGGGGGGATCCGACAATGAGCAGTTCTTC
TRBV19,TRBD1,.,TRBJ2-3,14,CTSHRTGSTDTQYF,TGTACCAGTCATCGGACAGGGAGCACAGATACGCAGTATTTT
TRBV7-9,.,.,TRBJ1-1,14,CASSPGSGATEAFF,TGTGCCAGCAGCCCAGGCTCAGGGGCCACTGAAGCTTTCTTT
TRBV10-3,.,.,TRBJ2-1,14,CATRDSRTHNEQFF,TGTGCCACCCGGGACTCTCGGACCCACAATGAGCAGTTCTTC
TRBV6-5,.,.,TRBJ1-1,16,CASSYGVLLANTEAFF,TGTGCCAGCAGTTACGGGGTATTGCTGGCTAACACTGAAGCTTTCTTT
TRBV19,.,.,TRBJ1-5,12,CASSSGNQPQHF,TGTGCCAGTAGTTCAGGGAATCAGCCCCAGCATTTT
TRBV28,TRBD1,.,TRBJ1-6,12,CAVTDRASPLHF,TGTGCCGTCACAGACAGGGCTTCACCCCTCCACTTT
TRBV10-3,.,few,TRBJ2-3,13,CATNSPERNTQYF,TGTGCCACCAACTCCCCGGAGCGCAATACGCAGTATTTT
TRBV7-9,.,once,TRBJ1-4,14,CASAKEAANEKLFF,TGTGCCAGCGCTAAAGAGGCGGCAAATGAAAAACTGTTTTTT
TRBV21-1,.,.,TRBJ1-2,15,CASSFHRSRSGGYTF,TGTGCCAGCAGCTTCCACAGGTCGAGGTCGGGTGGCTACACCTTC
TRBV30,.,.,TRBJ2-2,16,CAWKTFAGSNTGELFF,TGTGCCTGGAAGACCTTTGCCGGATCGAACACCGGGGAGCTGTTTTTT
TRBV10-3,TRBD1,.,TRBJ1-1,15,CAISGTGTVDTEAFF,TGTGCCATCAGTGGGACAGGGACTGTAGACACTGAAGCTTTCTTT
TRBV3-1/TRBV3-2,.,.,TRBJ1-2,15,CASSQDQRGNYGYTF,TGTGCCAGCAGCCAAGATCAGCGGGGCAACTATGGCTACACCTTC
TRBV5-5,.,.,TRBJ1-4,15,CASSSPRGSSEKLFF,TGTGCCAGCAGCTCCCCGAGGGGGAGCAGTGAAAAACTGTTTTTT
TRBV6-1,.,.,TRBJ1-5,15,CASSEAGGGNQPQHF,TGTGCCAGCAGTGAAGCAGGTGGTGGCAATCAGCCCCAGCATTTT
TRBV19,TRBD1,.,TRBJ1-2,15,CASSKVEQGFYGYTF,TGTGCCAGTAGTAAAGTGGAACAGGGGTTCTATGGCTACACCTTC
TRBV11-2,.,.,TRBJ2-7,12,CASSRINYEQYF,TGTGCCAGCAGCCGGATTAACTACGAGCAGTACTTC
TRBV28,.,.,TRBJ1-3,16,CASSIFSTGSGNTIYF,TGTGCCAGCAGTATCTTCTCGACAGGCTCTGGAAACACCATATATTTT
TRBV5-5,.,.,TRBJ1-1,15,CASSLDALGGTEAFF,TGTGCCAGCAGCTTGGACGCCCTGGGGGGCACTGAAGCTTTCTTT
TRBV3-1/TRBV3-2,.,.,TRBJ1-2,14,CASSPLARAYGYTF,TGTGCCAGCAGCCCCTTAGCACGGGCCTATGGCTACACCTTC
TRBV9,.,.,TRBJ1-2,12,CASSVGGVGYTF,TGTGCCAGCAGCGTAGGAGGGGTCGGCTACACCTTC
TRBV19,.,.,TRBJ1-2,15,CASSSTPGLALGYTF,TGTGCCAGTAGTTCAACTCCGGGCCTCGCTCTGGGCTACACCTTC
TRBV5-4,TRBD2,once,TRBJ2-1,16,CASSSAGGRSYNEQFF,TGTGCCAGCAGCTCCGCGGGGGGACGCTCCTACAATGAGCAGTTCTTC
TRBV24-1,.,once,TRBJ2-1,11,CATSFADEQFF,TGTGCCACCAGTTTTGCGGATGAGCAGTTCTTC